Given below is one TCR beta chain in context. Its antigen is currently unknown. These data are taken from a study of cytomegalovirus exposure and HLA in healthy donors. Study at large: The early release's HLA-typed donors yielded approximately 82 million unique TCRs. Under 90% of approximately 400 genotyped donors fell in the Caucasian-associated ancestry cluster. Study findings and constraints: Many donors carried some public TCRs, although rarity characterized most TCR sequences. In an earlier analysis, in roughly 580 donors, most V segments appeared productive either ~87% or ~30% of the time.

CDR1 is LGHNT, CDR2 FRNRAP, per germline. With V trimmed by 1 base and J by 4 bases, 5 bases remained unmatched. The CDR3 consists of 16 residues. Researchers ran the PCR with 60 Vbeta and 13 Jbeta primers. Here immunoSEQ multiplex PCR was the method, and the copy in TCRdb shows in-frame clones only, minus some. The table shows about 220,000 clones, with roughly 84% occurring only once. The origin of this receptor is a boy between 2 and 10 years old in good health and CMV-seronegative. Sequences were obtained from PBMCs. This chain uses TRBV12-5 with TRBJ2-1, with 9 bases that match TRBD2. The CDR3 protein is CASGLEGGGGYNEQFF. In nucleotides, the CDR3 is TGTGCTAGTGGTTTGGAAGGCGGGGGGGGATACAATGAGCAGTTCTTC.